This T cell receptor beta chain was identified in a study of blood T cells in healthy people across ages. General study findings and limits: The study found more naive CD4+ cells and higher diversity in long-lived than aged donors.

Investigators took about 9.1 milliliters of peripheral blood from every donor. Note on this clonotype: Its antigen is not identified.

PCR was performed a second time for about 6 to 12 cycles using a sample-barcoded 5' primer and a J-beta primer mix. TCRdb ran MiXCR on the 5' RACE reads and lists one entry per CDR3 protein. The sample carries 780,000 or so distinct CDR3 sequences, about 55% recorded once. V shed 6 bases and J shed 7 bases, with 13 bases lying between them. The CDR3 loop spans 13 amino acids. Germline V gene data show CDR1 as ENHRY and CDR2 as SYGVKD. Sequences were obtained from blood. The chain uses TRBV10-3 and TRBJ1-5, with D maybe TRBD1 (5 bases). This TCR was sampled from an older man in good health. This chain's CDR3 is CAIRSREGQPQHF. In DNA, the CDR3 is TGTGCCATCAGAAGCAGGGAGGGCCAGCCCCAGCATTTT.